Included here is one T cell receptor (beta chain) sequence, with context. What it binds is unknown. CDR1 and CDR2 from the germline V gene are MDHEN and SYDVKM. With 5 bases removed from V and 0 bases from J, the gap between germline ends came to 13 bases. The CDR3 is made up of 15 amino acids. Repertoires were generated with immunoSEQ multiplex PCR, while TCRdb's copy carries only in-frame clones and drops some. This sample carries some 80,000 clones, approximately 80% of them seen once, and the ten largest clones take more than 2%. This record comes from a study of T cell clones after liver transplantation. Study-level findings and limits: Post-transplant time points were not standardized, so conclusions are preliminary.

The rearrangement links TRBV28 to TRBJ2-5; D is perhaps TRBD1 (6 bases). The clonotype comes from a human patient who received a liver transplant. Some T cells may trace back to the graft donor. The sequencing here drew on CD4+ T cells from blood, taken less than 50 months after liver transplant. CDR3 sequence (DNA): TGTGCCAGCAGTCCCGGACAGACCTACCAAGAGACCCAGTACTTC. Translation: CASSPGQTYQETQYF.